This TCR beta chain appears in the sequencing data of a study of T cells in Graves' hyperthyroidism and ophthalmopathy. Whole-study findings and limits: A model using 13 V-J features told ophthalmopathy apart from stable hyperthyroidism.

Amplification yielded TCR beta CDR3 regions, with RNA transcripts as the source. The TCR CDR3 first-round RT-PCR relied on the HTBI primer set. From the multiplex PCR reads, TCRdb called clonotypes with MiXCR, one entry per CDR3 protein. The sample includes roughly 700,000 distinct CDR3 sequences, around 40% of them seen just once. Clinical symptoms, serum thyroxine and TRAb, thyroid ultrasound and orbital computed tomography together formed the diagnostic basis. Fresh peripheral blood, under 13 ml, was the source of the PBMCs. Germline lookup yields CDR1 MNHNS and CDR2 SASEGT. V shed 4 bases, J shed 1 base, and the junction held 5 bases outside the gene matches. This CDR3 has 15 residues. This clonotype is a singleton in its sample. Its antigen remains unknown.

The sample comprised blood. The origin of this receptor is a woman in her forties with Graves' hyperthyroidism. The chain uses TRBV6-1 and TRBJ1-1, with 8 bases matching TRBD1. CDR3 loop: CASSGRGRGNTEAFF. CDR3 coding DNA: TGTGCCAGCAGTGGCAGGGGGCGGGGGAACACTGAAGCTTTCTTT.